This T cell receptor beta chain was found in a study of T-cell reconstitution after alpha-beta-depleted transplantation in children (dated by TCRdb to the mid-2010s). In terms of the full investigation: Using TCR repertoire profiling, the study followed T-cell immune reconstitution in a quantitative way in children after TCRalphabeta/CD19-depleted allogeneic hematopoietic cell transplantation. General findings and caveats noted by the study authors: The apparently early alphabetaT-cell count recovery about two months after transplant was reportedly dependent on only several hundred rapidly expanded clones derived from non-depleted graft cells. The frequencies of hyperexpanded clones fell over the following months, and after one year, T-cell counts and TCRbeta diversity were mostly attributed to newly produced T cells. The high TCRbeta diversity at day 60 in some patients was ascribed to recipient T cells and intrathymic progenitors that had survived conditioning.

V and J are truncated by 2 bases and 11 bases respectively, leaving an intervening sequence of 18 bases. The CDR3 runs 14 amino acids, cysteine and phenylalanine included. The kept DNA is CDR3 alone, 42 bases in frame from the first base. The CDR1 and CDR2 encoded by the germline V gene are MNHEY and SVGAGI. The sample's treatment or condition label is to be understood as: allogeneic hematopoietic cell transplantation with graft depleted of TCRalphabeta T cells and CD19 B cells. TCRalphabeta/CD19-depleted allogeneic hematopoietic cell grafts were given to the transplant recipients, all of whom were children. Receptors were amplified or captured by PCR. For sequencing, an Illumina HiSeq 2500 was employed. TCR library preparation used molecular barcoding, with unique molecular identifiers applied to normalize quantification of the TCRbeta repertoire. TCRdb reworked the public reads: Q25 trimming with fastp, MiXCR clone assembly, productive beta chains retained. Every distinct CDR3 protein forms one entry, paired with its most common genes and DNA. This sample lists about 130,000 distinct CDR3 sequences; roughly 10% were detected once. The ten largest clones take up around 24% of the sample.

On this clonotype itself: Its recognized antigen is unknown. Qualities for individual bases were not recorded, and no much larger clone is one base off.

The sample was PBMCs, mostly from graft donor cells, taken 180 days after TCRalphabeta/CD19-depleted stem cell transplant. The rearranged segments are TRBV6-5 and TRBJ1-2; a weak D assignment points to TRBD1 (5 bases agree). The origin of this receptor is a girl under three years old who had a stem cell transplant for combined immunodeficiency, so the T cells may come from the graft donor. This receptor carries the CDR3 CASSYTGGLPTYTF. The nucleotides read TGTGCCAGCAGTTACACCGGGGGTCTCCCTACTTACACCTTC.